This TCR beta chain is from a study of neurological immune-mediated disorders. A single record per CDR3 protein comes from TCRdb applying MiXCR to the 5' RACE reads. Here the sample spans tens of thousands of distinct CDR3 sequences, roughly 5.6% being singletons. Ten or more counts support this clonotype. No antigen is known for it. The germline V gene encodes CDR1 SGHAT and CDR2 FQDESV (reference sequence). CDR3 length: 14 amino acids. The J segment lost 7 bases and the V segment lost 5 bases, leaving 4 bases of the junction unmatched. Study-wide results and limits: HTLV-1-associated myelopathy showed the most TCR clonal expansion; multiple sclerosis the least, below healthy controls.

The chain is built from TRBV11-1 and TRBJ2-1, with 11 positions matching TRBD2. This TCR came from a man aged 18 to 29 with multiple sclerosis. The sequenced sample consisted of PBMCs. The CDR3 DNA reads as TGTGCCAGCAGCCAAAGACTAGCGGGGAATGAGCAGTTCTTC. This codes for CASSQRLAGNEQFF.